These 10 T cell receptor beta chains share one sample of origin, sequenced in a study of blood T cell repertoires in COVID-19. TCRdb's copy holds only in-frame clones and misses some; the assay was immunoSEQ multiplex PCR. The data contain under 200,000 clones, roughly 80% of them singletons. The sample was PBMCs or T cells enriched from blood (not recorded which). Source of these receptors: a woman aged 45-65 years who had recovered from COVID-19.

The rearrangement links TRBV6-6 to TRBJ2-1, with TRBD2 matching 7 bases. The V gene end was trimmed by 2 bases and the J gene end by 5 bases; junction bases not matched to a gene: 3. The germline gives CDR1 MNHNY, CDR2 SVGAGI (reference sequence). The length of the CDR3 is 14 residues. The CDR3 protein is CASSYPGGNNEQFF. Here the CDR3 DNA reads TGTGCCAGCAGTTACCCGGGGGGTAACAATGAGCAGTTCTTC.

This rearrangement joins TRBV11-3 to TRBJ2-3, with a possible D match to TRBD1 (6 bases). There are 18 residues in the CDR3. Germline CDR1 SGHNT, CDR2 YENEEA. V dropped 1 base and J dropped 0 bases, with 17 bases sitting between them. CDR3 sequence (DNA): TGTGCCAGCAGCTTAGGAGCCCGGTCAGGGGTTAGCACAGATACGCAGTATTTT. Protein: CASSLGARSGVSTDTQYF.

This sequence joins TRBV29-1 and TRBJ1-1, with D possibly TRBD1 on 5 matching bases. Trimming shortened V by 7 bases and J by 0 bases, and 15 bases separated the two germline ends. Per the germline V gene, CDR1 is SQVTM and CDR2 is ANQGSEA. The CDR3 has 14 amino acids. The CDR3 is CSASLTALNTEAFF. The CDR3 DNA sequence: TGCAGCGCGTCCCTGACAGCATTGAACACTGAAGCTTTCTTT.

V is TRBV5-1 and J is TRBJ2-2; 8 bases are shared with TRBD2. After removal of 4 bases from V and 0 bases from J, the junction contained 2 bases not matched to a gene. This CDR3 is built from 15 residues. Germline V gene sequence: CDR1 SGHRS, CDR2 YFSETQ. The CDR3 loop reads CASSTSGSNTGELFF. The DNA for the CDR3 is TGCGCCAGCAGCACTAGCGGCTCGAACACCGGGGAGCTGTTTTTT.

The sample holds many counts of this clone. The chain links TRBV19 to TRBJ2-3; 8 bases agree with TRBD1. V trimming: 4 bases; J trimming: 3 bases; junction bases outside the gene matches: 6. Germline V lookup: CDR1 LNHDA, CDR2 SQIVND (reference sequence). This CDR3 comprises 15 residues. DNA for the CDR3: TGTGCCAGTAGTAACCCCGGGACAGGAACAGATACGCAGTATTTT. This translates into CASSNPGTGTDTQYF.

The chain carries TRBV6-5 and TRBJ1-2, with a weak D call TRBD1 (6 bases). The germline V and J ends were trimmed by 0 bases and 2 bases, with 13 bases remaining between them. This CDR3 comprises 16 residues. Germline loops: CDR1 MNHEY, CDR2 SVGAGI. The CDR3 region is CASSYSSDSLNYGYTF. The CDR3 DNA follows: TGTGCCAGCAGTTACTCATCGGACAGCTTAAACTATGGCTACACCTTC.

The chain couples TRBV5-4 to TRBJ2-2, with 11 nucleotides matching TRBD2. With V trimmed by 4 bases and J by 4 bases, 6 bases remained unmatched. This CDR3 has 16 amino acids. CDR1 and CDR2 (germline): SGHNT, YYREEE (reference sequence). The CDR3 spells CASSPTSGRGTGELFF. The CDR3 DNA sequence: TGTGCCAGCAGCCCTACTAGCGGGAGAGGCACCGGGGAGCTGTTTTTT.

The rearrangement uses TRBV2 and TRBJ2-2; D might be TRBD1 (5 bases). V lost 5 bases, J lost 8 bases, and 12 bases lay in between. The germline V gene has CDR1 SNHLY and CDR2 FYNNEI. This CDR3 spans 13 amino acids. Here the CDR3 reads CASSWGGQGELFF. Written as DNA, the CDR3 is TGTGCCAGCAGTTGGGGCGGACAAGGGGAGCTGTTTTTT. The variable domain in full, completed from reference TRBV2 and TRBJ2-2, reads EPEVTQTPSHQVTQMGQEVILRCVPISNHLYFYWYRQILGQKVEFLVSFYNNEISEKSEIFDDQFSVERPDGSNFTLKIRSTKLEDSAMYFCASSWGGQGELFFGEGSRLTVL.

The gene calls are TRBV29-1 and TRBJ2-1, with 7 bases lining up with TRBD1. V was clipped by 7 bases and J by 5 bases; unmatched bases: 11. Germline V lookup: CDR1 SQVTM, CDR2 ANQGSEA. This CDR3 is 14 amino acids long. CDR3 amino acids: CSAGTGTVDNEQFF. CDR3 bases: TGCAGCGCGGGAACCGGGACAGTTGACAATGAGCAGTTCTTC.

This chain links TRBV6-5 with TRBJ1-2; D is perhaps TRBD1 (6 bases). Germline values: CDR1 MNHEY, CDR2 SVGAGI. V lost 6 bases and J lost 3, with 17 bases in between. The CDR3 consists of 15 residues. The CDR3 spells CASSRGPGADYGYTF. The CDR3 DNA reads TGTGCCAGCAGCAGGGGCCCGGGTGCCGACTATGGCTACACCTTC.